Below, one T cell receptor (beta chain) is given with its context. Its matching antigen is unknown. Enrollment shut out patients with autoimmune disease history or systemic immunosuppression. The data stem from a study of OX40 agonist ivuxolimab in advanced cancers. Overall study context: Hepatocellular carcinoma, melanoma, renal cell or head and neck cancer affected the dose-escalation patients.

Germline V gives CDR1 ENHRY, CDR2 SYGVKD. The CDR3 runs to 15 residues. Deletions cut 5 bases from V and 7 bases from J, with 15 bases between. Regarding the study as a whole: Among the nonresponders, some also had low normalized T-cell clonal expansion.

The table came from immunoSEQ multiplex PCR; TCRdb's copy has only in-frame clones and leaves some out. The sample yields about 94,000 clones, around 86% seen once. V usage is TRBV10-3 and J usage is TRBJ1-6; D might be TRBD1 (5 bases). The clonotype comes from an adult with an advanced solid tumor such as melanoma, head and neck, liver or kidney cancer. Specimen: CD4+ or CD8+ T cells sorted from blood, collected in a trial of the OX40 agonist ivuxolimab. This CDR3 is CAISSGTQLNSPLHF. The CDR3 DNA is TGTGCCATCAGTTCCGGGACGCAACTCAATTCACCCCTCCACTTT.